These T cell receptor beta chains were read from a single sample in a study of blood T cell repertoires in COVID-19. Repertoires were generated with immunoSEQ multiplex PCR, while TCRdb's copy carries only in-frame clones and drops some. This table has some 180,000 clones, over 70% appearing once. Sequencing was carried out using peripheral blood. The receptors derive from a man between 60 and 75 years old with acute or convalescent COVID-19. Each CDR3 is given with its conserved first and last residue. The D gene is left open where the match is weak. Part of the rows lack a size; the others show once, few, many or a class for expanded clones.

NA | TRBJ2-7 | TRBD2 | TRBV4-3 | CASSQALAGGYEQYF | TGCGCCAGCAGCCAAGCCCTAGCGGGGGGCTACGAGCAGTACTTC
NA | TRBJ2-2 | TRBD2 | TRBV5-1 | CASSPSGGRSTGELFF | TGCGCCAGCAGCCCAAGTGGCGGGAGGTCCACCGGGGAGCTGTTTTTT
NA | TRBJ1-6 | TRBD1 | TRBV9 | CASSQGGGNSPLHF | TGTGCCAGCAGCCAGGGGGGAGGAAATTCACCCCTCCACTTT
NA | TRBJ1-6 | NA | TRBV21-1 | CASSKARSPLHF | TGTGCCAGCAGCAAAGCTAGATCACCCCTCCACTTT
NA | TRBJ1-3 | NA | TRBV2 | CASSRGVSGNTIYF | TGTGCCAGCAGTCGAGGAGTCTCTGGAAACACCATATATTTT
NA | TRBJ1-1 | NA | TRBV7-2 | CASSPLTGTEAFF | TGTGCCAGCAGCCCGTTGACGGGCACTGAAGCTTTCTTT
NA | TRBJ2-3 | NA | TRBV7-2 | CASSLAGLSTDTQYF | TGTGCCAGCAGCTTAGCGGGACTCAGCACAGATACGCAGTATTTT
NA | TRBJ1-6 | TRBD1 | TRBV7-7 | CASSPGTGQTYNSPLHF | TGTGCTAGCAGTCCCGGGACGGGACAGACCTATAATTCACCCCTCCACTTT
NA | TRBJ2-1 | NA | TRBV6-5 | CASSYRTAGNEQFF | TGTGCCAGCAGTTACAGGACAGCCGGGAATGAGCAGTTCTTC
NA | TRBJ2-1 | TRBD2 | TRBV7-9 | CASSSRTSGSFRPNEQFF | TGTGCCAGCAGCTCCCGGACTAGCGGGAGTTTCCGGCCCAATGAGCAGTTCTTC
once | TRBJ1-4 | TRBD1 | TRBV6-1 | CASSDRTGWNEKLFF | TGTGCCAGCAGTGACCGGACAGGGTGGAATGAAAAACTGTTTTTT
NA | TRBJ2-1 | TRBD2 | TRBV3-1/TRBV3-2 | CASSLGTRNNEQFF | TGTGCCAGCAGCCTCGGGACTAGGAACAATGAGCAGTTCTTC
NA | TRBJ1-6 | NA | TRBV19 | CASRQVDNSPLHF | TGTGCCAGCAGACAGGTGGACAATTCACCCCTCCACTTT
NA | TRBJ2-3 | TRBD1 | TRBV11-3 | CASSLRGLSTDTQYF | TGTGCCAGCAGTCTCAGGGGGCTGAGCACAGATACGCAGTATTTT
NA | TRBJ1-5 | TRBD1 | TRBV2 | CASSEDTGGDQPQHF | TGTGCCAGCAGTGAGGACACAGGGGGCGATCAGCCCCAGCATTTT
NA | TRBJ2-1 | TRBD2 | TRBV27 | CASSFDYGGTSNEQFF | TGTGCCAGCAGTTTTGATTACGGGGGGACTAGCAATGAGCAGTTCTTC
NA | TRBJ1-2 | NA | TRBV25-1 | CASSEEEGPYGYTF | TGTGCCAGCAGTGAAGAGGAGGGGCCCTATGGCTACACCTTC
many | TRBJ2-3 | TRBD1 | TRBV7-9 | CASSFSQGGNTQYF | TGTGCCAGCAGCTTCTCACAGGGGGGAAATACGCAGTATTTT
NA | TRBJ2-1 | TRBD2 | TRBV9 | CASSVGSSGGAAYNEQFF | TGTGCCAGCAGCGTAGGATCCAGCGGGGGGGCTGCCTACAATGAGCAGTTCTTC
NA | TRBJ2-3 | NA | TRBV25-1 | CASSELGGTDTQYF | TGTGCCAGCAGTGAATTAGGGGGCACAGATACGCAGTATTTT
few | TRBJ2-2 | TRBD2 | TRBV2 | CASSELSGFNTGELFF | TGTGCCAGCAGTGAACTTAGCGGGTTTAACACCGGGGAGCTGTTTTTT
NA | TRBJ2-3 | TRBD2 | TRBV5-1 | CASSWTSGGADTQYF | TGCGCCAGCAGCTGGACAAGCGGGGGGGCTGATACGCAGTATTTT
NA | TRBJ1-1 | TRBD1 | TRBV2 | CALADREYTEAFF | TGTGCCTTGGCAGACAGGGAGTACACTGAAGCTTTCTTT